The rows below give T cell receptor beta chains drawn from one sample of a study of blood T cells in healthy people across ages. TCRdb reprocessed the 5' RACE reads with MiXCR, giving one entry per CDR3 protein. The profile shows 710,000 or so distinct CDR3 sequences, approximately 31% of them singletons. Sequenced sample: blood. All receptors come from a woman older than 75 in good health. The CDR3 runs from the conserved cysteine through the conserved F or W. D genes are given only for firm matches. Expanded clones are given a class, and other clones once, few, many or no size at all.

clone_size	d_call	v_call	j_call	cdr3_nt	cdr3_aa
many	NA	TRBV25-1	TRBJ1-6	TGTGCCAGCAGTCCCCGGACAGCGAGCTCCTATAATTCACCCCTCCACTTT	CASSPRTASSYNSPLHF
NA	TRBD1	TRBV20-1	TRBJ1-5	TGCAGTGCTAGAGACGCGACAGGGCAAAATAGCAATCAGCCCCAGCATTTT	CSARDATGQNSNQPQHF
few	NA	TRBV7-9	TRBJ2-1	TGTGCCAGCAGCTCGACGAAGGGGGTGAGCTCCTACAATGAGCAGTTCTTC	CASSSTKGVSSYNEQFF
many	NA	TRBV9	TRBJ2-3	TGTGCCAGCAGCGTAGCGGTAGAGGGTACGCAGTATTTT	CASSVAVEGTQYF
once	NA	TRBV5-1	TRBJ2-7	TGCGCCAGCAGCGCCTACGGGACACTATCACTCTACGAGCAGTACTTC	CASSAYGTLSLYEQYF
many	NA	TRBV5-1	TRBJ2-7	TGCGCCAGCAGCTCCCGGGGGTTAGCCTACGAGCAGTACTTC	CASSSRGLAYEQYF
many	TRBD2	TRBV29-1	TRBJ2-3	TGCAGCTCCGGGGGGGCCGGGGATACGCAGTATTTT	CSSGGAGDTQYF
few	NA	TRBV7-2	TRBJ1-6	TGTGCCGGCAGCCCTACAGGGTATACGACACCCCTCCACTTT	CAGSPTGYTTPLHF
NA	NA	TRBV18	TRBJ1-1	TGTGCCAGCTCACCAGACAGGAGGGGCACTGAAGCTTTCTTT	CASSPDRRGTEAFF
NA	NA	TRBV28	TRBJ1-5	TGTGCCGGCAGTTTCATTAATATCCAGAATAGCAATCAGCCCCAGCATTTT	CAGSFINIQNSNQPQHF
many	NA	TRBV6-2/TRBV6-3	TRBJ1-1	TGTGCCACCGAGGCCTTAGGGACGGCCACTGAAGCTTTCTTT	CATEALGTATEAFF
many	NA	TRBV5-1	TRBJ2-4	TGCGCCAGCAGCACAGGAGTTATAGCCAAAAACATTCAGTACTTC	CASSTGVIAKNIQYF
few	NA	TRBV7-9	TRBJ1-1	TGTGCCAGCAGCTTAGATCCGCCTGGTAGGACTGAAGCTTTCTTT	CASSLDPPGRTEAFF
NA	NA	TRBV12-3/TRBV12-4	TRBJ2-5	TGTGCCAGCACCCAGAGCCGCGTCGCGGGCCAAGAGACCCAGTACTTC	CASTQSRVAGQETQYF
many	NA	TRBV2	TRBJ2-3	TGTGCCAGCTCCGGGGGTACCACAGATACGCAGTATTTT	CASSGGTTDTQYF
many	TRBD1	TRBV7-2	TRBJ2-5	TGTGCCAGCAGCTTAACAGGGGCCCAGCGGGAGACCCAGTACTTC	CASSLTGAQRETQYF
many	NA	TRBV4-3	TRBJ1-2	TGCGCCAGCAGCCAAGTTCAAGGAGCGACTAACTATGGCTACACCTTC	CASSQVQGATNYGYTF
many	TRBD1	TRBV5-1	TRBJ1-2	TGCGCCAGCAGCCTAACCCTGGCAGGGGGGGTCTCGAATGGCTACACCTTC	CASSLTLAGGVSNGYTF
many	NA	TRBV24-1	TRBJ1-5	TGTGCCACCAGTTCCTCGATTGACGGAAGCAATCAGCCCCAGCATTTT	CATSSSIDGSNQPQHF
many	NA	TRBV18	TRBJ2-5	TGTGCCAGCTCACCACGGAGTCCTAGCAGCGGGCAGGAGACCCAGTACTTC	CASSPRSPSSGQETQYF
NA	NA	TRBV30	TRBJ2-1	TGTGCCTGGAGCCCGTTAGTTGAGCAGTTCTTC	CAWSPLVEQFF
few	NA	TRBV3-1	TRBJ1-1	TGTGCCAGCAGCTTCCAGTCCCCTCAGGTTTTCTTT	CASSFQSPQVFF
NA	NA	TRBV14	TRBJ1-1	TGTGCCAGCAGTCAAACTGGGGCTCGGATGTACACTGAAGCTTTCTTT	CASSQTGARMYTEAFF
NA	NA	TRBV5-1	TRBJ1-4	TGCGCCAGCAGCTTGGACAGGATTAAAAAACTGTTTTTT	CASSLDRIKKLFF
few	NA	TRBV9	TRBJ1-2	TGTGCCAGCAGCCCGGTCCAGGAGGGAGGCTACACCTTC	CASSPVQEGGYTF
few	NA	TRBV7-3	TRBJ1-1	TGTGCCAGCAGCTCCGACTCGAACACTGAAGCTTTCTTT	CASSSDSNTEAFF
NA	NA	TRBV3-1	TRBJ1-2	TGTGCCAGCAGCCAAGATTCGACCCAAAGCTGTGGCTACACCTTC	CASSQDSTQSCGYTF
many	TRBD1	TRBV7-9	TRBJ2-1	TGTGCCAGCAGCCCTCAAGGTGGACAGGGACCCTACAATGAGCAGTTCTTC	CASSPQGGQGPYNEQFF
NA	NA	TRBV6-5	TRBJ2-1	TGTGCCAGCACCGACGGTGGGGGTGAGCAGTTCTTC	CASTDGGGEQFF
NA	TRBD2	TRBV7-9	TRBJ2-7	TGTGCCAGCAGCGCCGCGGGGGGTAAAGGGCAGTACTTC	CASSAAGGKGQYF
many	TRBD2	TRBV6-1	TRBJ2-7	TGTGCCAGCAGTGTTGAAGTTCTAGCGGGGGCCTTGAGCTCCTACGAGCAGTACTTC	CASSVEVLAGALSSYEQYF
NA	TRBD2	TRBV29-1	TRBJ2-1	TGCAGCGTTGTACCAGCGGGGGAGAATGAGCAGTTCTTC	CSVVPAGENEQFF
many	TRBD1	TRBV5-1	TRBJ1-6	TGCGCCAGCAGCGCGGGACAGGGGGGGTCACCCCTCCACTTT	CASSAGQGGSPLHF
many	TRBD1	TRBV12-3/TRBV12-4	TRBJ2-3	TGTGCCAGCAGTCCCGGGACAGGGTTCGCAGATACGCAGTATTTT	CASSPGTGFADTQYF
few	NA	TRBV6-2/TRBV6-3	TRBJ1-1	TGTGCCAGCAGTTACGTTTTAACACCGAACACTGAAGCTTTCTTT	CASSYVLTPNTEAFF
few	TRBD1	TRBV7-2	TRBJ1-4	TGTGCCAGCAGCATTCAGGGGGCAACTAATGAAAAACTGTTTTTT	CASSIQGATNEKLFF